This TCR beta chain was identified in a study of cytotoxic CD8 clonotypes in ibrutinib-treated CLL (dated by TCRdb to the early 2020s). With regard to the full study: The cohort had about a dozen relapsed/refractory and approximately 15 treatment-naive patients; approximately 18 were IGHV unmutated. Responses were partial in roughly 24 patients and complete in 2; after median approximately 5.5 years follow-up, around 15 stayed in remission and approximately twelve progressed. The response samples were drawn at a median of 12 months into treatment, with a range of about 6 to 36 months. On average, each sample yielded some 250,000 productive templates and tens of thousands of productive rearrangements. Longitudinal samples were obtainable from about 30% of the roughly 90 participants in the trial. Cryopreserved peripheral blood mononuclear cells were collected before treatment, at response, and at either disease progression or sustained remission. Every sample from remission and from progressive disease was obtained while the patients were still on ibrutinib. What the work shows at the level of the full study, not this receptor alone: Baseline clonality was found to be higher than that of age-matched healthy donors and was strongly correlated with circulating CD8+ T-cell counts. An increase in clonality was observed at ibrutinib response, with clonality remaining stable during sustained remission and falling back toward baseline at progression. Sampling times were not matched between patients in sustained remission and patients whose disease was progressing, and lymph node repertoires were not examined. Public clonotypes were rare and either shrank or stayed stable during treatment, and the rise in clonality at ibrutinib response reflected expansion of private clonotypes.

On a MiSeq, deep resolution sequencing aimed for a depth between 1 in 1 million and 1 in 200,000 T cells, with each clonotype covered 10x on average. The immunoSEQ hsTCRB Kit was used to generate the TCR beta libraries. Under the source paper's analysis protocol: Data were analyzed with ImmunoSEQ Data Assistant and ImmunoSEQ Analyzer, with V, D and J genes assigned per IMGT definitions. Clonality, which ranges from 0 to 1, was calculated as one minus the normalized Shannon entropy of productive rearrangement frequencies. Only overrepresented clonotypes making up at least 0.05% of the repertoire of each patient were included in the public clonotype analysis. Fewer than 15 repertoires from age-matched healthy donors, obtained from immuneACCESS, served as clonality controls. In TCRdb, the immuneACCESS table is reduced to in-frame sequences with V and J assigned. These tables do not hold every clone; where another copy was compared, an unresolved V gene accounts for under half, and the others remain unexplained. The V and J calls and the clone size are those of that table, but D and trimming were determined from the DNA. The sample table lists around 70,000 clones, 75% to 85% of them with a count of one. The top ten clonotypes cover 7.7% of the sample.

Concerning this clone: Its antigen is not yet known. Per-base quality was not reported, and no clone a single base away is much larger than it.

According to the study, the label for this sample's time point signals: progressive disease on ibrutinib. For TCR beta library preparation, 2 to 2.5 micrograms of genomic DNA were isolated from cryopreserved PBMCs. Longitudinal blood samples from CLL patients on ibrutinib monotherapy underwent high-throughput TCR beta sequencing. The patients took part in an open-label, single-center phase 2 trial of ibrutinib monotherapy. The junction shows trimming of 2 bases on V and 6 bases on J, plus 8 bases between the germline ends. For CDR1 and CDR2, the germline V gene lists MNHEY and SVGAGI. The CDR3 sequence holds 12 residues, the cysteine and phenylalanine included. The retained sequence is limited to the CDR3, 36 bases, with the frame set at the first base.

The sequencing here drew on PBMCs, taken at disease progression, from a patient treated with ibrutinib. This receptor chain uses TRBV6-5 and TRBJ2-7; the D gene could be either TRBD1 or TRBD2, each agreeing at 5 bases. This clonotype was sampled from a human donor with chronic lymphocytic leukemia. The bases read TGTGCCAGCAGTTACGGGGGTGGCGAGCAGTACTTC. The encoded protein is CASSYGGGEQYF.